This T cell receptor beta chain originates from a study of T and B cells in COVID-19 patients. Each TRB amplification used about 250-550 ng of genomic DNA from blood. TRB rearrangements were amplified by multiplex PCR with BIOMED2 TRB-A/B primers. Each CDR3 protein is one row after TCRdb ran MiXCR on the multiplex PCR reads. The sample records roughly 16,000 distinct CDR3 sequences, about 26% being singletons. What was sequenced was blood. The clonotype comes from a human donor who had recovered from COVID-19.

CDR3 sequence: CSASTLISYNEQFF. The CDR3 DNA reads TGCAGTGCTAGTACTCTGATCTCCTACAATGAGCAGTTCTTC. The chain is built from TRBV20-1 and TRBJ2-1; unclear D gene. CDR1 is DFQATT and CDR2 is SNEGSKA in the germline V gene (reference sequence). V was trimmed by 3 bases and J by 0 bases, leaving 9 bases between them. The CDR3 is 14 residues long.